The 7 T cell receptor beta chains below come from one sample, sequenced in a study of blood T cell repertoires in COVID-19. Profiling relied on immunoSEQ multiplex PCR, and the TCRdb table lists in-frame clones only, not all of them. The table has about 250,000 clones, about 83% seen once. The sequencing sample was made of peripheral blood. The receptors originated from a human donor in a cohort sampled during active COVID-19.

The chain couples TRBV30 to TRBJ1-1; 8 nucleotides align to TRBD1. V dropped 7 bases and J dropped 4; count of bases not matched to a gene: 8. Germline V CDR1 and CDR2: GTSNPN, SVGIG (reference sequence). The CDR3 is made up of 13 amino acids. The CDR3 region has the DNA TGTGCCTCCAGGGGGCCAGGACGCACTGAAGCTTTCTTT. This encodes CASRGPGRTEAFF.

J is TRBJ1-6 and V is TRBV11-2; D remains unclear. Germline lookup yields CDR1 SGHAT and CDR2 FQNNGV. The V end was cut by 2 bases, the J end by 6 bases, with 11 bases between. This CDR3 comprises 15 residues. CDR3 amino acids: CASSLTGRGNSPLHF. The DNA for the CDR3 is TGTGCCAGCAGCTTAACGGGTCGGGGTAATTCACCCCTCCACTTT.

The V call is TRBV5-1, the J call TRBJ2-7; D is possibly TRBD1 (6 bases). Trimming cost V 4 bases and J 3 bases, with 17 bases left between them. Germline CDR1 reads SGHRS; CDR2 reads YFSETQ. This CDR3 is 15 amino acids long. CDR3 sequence reads: CASSQPIQGFYEQYF. In nucleotides, the CDR3 is TGCGCCAGCAGCCAACCTATACAGGGATTCTACGAGCAGTACTTC.

This clone was observed a few times. The chain joins TRBV25-1 to TRBJ1-5; D is undetermined. The V end was cut by 1 base, the J end by 5 bases, with 6 bases between. Germline V lookup: CDR1 MGHDK, CDR2 SYGVNS. The CDR3 has 13 amino acids. This CDR3 is CASSESQDQPQHF. CDR3 nucleotide sequence: TGTGCCAGCAGTGAATCCCAGGATCAGCCCCAGCATTTT.

The V call is TRBV4-2, the J call TRBJ2-3, with 8 bases that match TRBD2. The CDR3 length is 17 residues. In germline, CDR1 is LGHNA, CDR2 YNFKEQ. V lost 4 bases, J lost 1 base, and 10 bases stayed unmatched. This CDR3 is CASSRAGTRGGTDTQYF. The CDR3 DNA follows: TGTGCCAGCAGCCGAGCCGGGACTAGAGGGGGCACAGATACGCAGTATTTT.

The chain employs TRBV5-4 and TRBJ2-7; 7 bases line up with TRBD1. CDR3 size: 15 residues. The germline V gene has CDR1 SGHNT and CDR2 YYREEE (reference sequence). V gave up 4 bases and J gave up 2 bases; unmatched junction bases: 9. As DNA, the CDR3 is TGTGCCAGCAGCCAGGGGACAGACAGTGCCTACGAGCAGTACTTC. This gives the protein CASSQGTDSAYEQYF.

This clone has only a few counts. This chain uses TRBV5-1 with TRBJ2-3, with 7 bases aligning to TRBD1. Looked up from germline, CDR1 is SGHRS and CDR2 is YFSETQ. Trimming took 4 bases from V and 1 from J; bases not matched to a gene: 6. The CDR3 spans 15 residues. CDR3 residues: CASSQRDRGTDTQYF. CDR3 DNA: TGCGCCAGCAGCCAACGGGACAGAGGCACAGATACGCAGTATTTT. Full variable domain (rest looked up from reference TRBV5-1 and TRBJ2-3): KAGVTQTPRYLIKTRGQQVTLSCSPISGHRSVSWYQQTPGQGLQFLFEYFSETQRNKGNFPGRFSGRQFSNSRSEMNVSTLELGDSALYLCASSQRDRGTDTQYFGPGTRLTVL.